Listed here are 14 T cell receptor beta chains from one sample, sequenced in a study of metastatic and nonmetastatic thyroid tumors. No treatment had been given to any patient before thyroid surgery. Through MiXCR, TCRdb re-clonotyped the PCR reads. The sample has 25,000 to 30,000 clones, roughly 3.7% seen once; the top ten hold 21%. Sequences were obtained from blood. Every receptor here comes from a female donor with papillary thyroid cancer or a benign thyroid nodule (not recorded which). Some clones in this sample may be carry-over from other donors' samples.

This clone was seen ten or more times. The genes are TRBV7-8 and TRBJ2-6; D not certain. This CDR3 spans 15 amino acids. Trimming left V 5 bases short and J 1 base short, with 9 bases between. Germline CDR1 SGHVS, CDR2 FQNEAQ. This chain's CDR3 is CASSQTLSGANVLTF. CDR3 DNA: TGTGCCAGCAGCCAGACACTTTCTGGGGCCAACGTCCTGACTTTC.

The CDR3 loop reads CASSGRIGNTIYF. In nucleotides, the CDR3 is TGTGCCAGCAGTGGCCGGATTGGAAACACCATATATTTT. The gene calls are TRBV6-2 or TRBV6-3 and TRBJ1-3; D is ambiguous. V was cut by 5 bases and J by 3 bases, with 8 bases left in between. The CDR3 contains 13 residues. CDR1 MNHEY and CDR2 SVGEGT come from the germline V gene.

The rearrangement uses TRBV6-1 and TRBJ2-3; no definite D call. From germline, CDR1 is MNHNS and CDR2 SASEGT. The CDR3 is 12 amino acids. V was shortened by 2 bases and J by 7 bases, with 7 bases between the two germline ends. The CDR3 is CASSELKNTQYF. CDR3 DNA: TGTGCCAGCAGTGAATTAAAAAATACGCAGTATTTT.

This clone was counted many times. The CDR3 region is CASRRDRSSYNEQFF. The CDR3 DNA sequence: TGTGCCAGCAGACGCGACAGGAGCTCCTACAATGAGCAGTTCTTC. The rearrangement links TRBV5-4 to TRBJ2-1, with D tentatively TRBD1 (6 bases). Trimming shortened V by 5 bases and J by 0 bases, and 12 bases separated the two germline ends. Per germline, CDR1 SGHNT and CDR2 YYREEE (reference sequence). This CDR3 has 15 amino acids.

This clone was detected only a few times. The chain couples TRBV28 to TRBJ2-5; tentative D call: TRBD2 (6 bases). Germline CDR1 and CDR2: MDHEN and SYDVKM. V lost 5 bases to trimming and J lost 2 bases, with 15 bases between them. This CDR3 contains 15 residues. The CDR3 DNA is TGTGCCAGCAGTCAATTAAGCGCGGGGCAAGAGACCCAGTACTTC. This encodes CASSQLSAGQETQYF. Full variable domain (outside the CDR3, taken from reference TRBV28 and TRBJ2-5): DVKVTQSSRYLVKRTGEKVFLECVQDMDHENMFWYRQDPGLGLRLIYFSYDVKMKEKGDIPEGYSVSREKKERFSLILESASTNQTSMYLCASSQLSAGQETQYFGPGTRLLVL.

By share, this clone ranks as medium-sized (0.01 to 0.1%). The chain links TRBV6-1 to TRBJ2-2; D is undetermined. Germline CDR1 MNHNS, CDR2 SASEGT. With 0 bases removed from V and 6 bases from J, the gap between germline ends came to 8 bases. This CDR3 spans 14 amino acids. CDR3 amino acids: CASSEARGAGELFF. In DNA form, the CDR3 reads TGTGCCAGCAGTGAAGCGCGTGGCGCCGGGGAGCTGTTTTTT.

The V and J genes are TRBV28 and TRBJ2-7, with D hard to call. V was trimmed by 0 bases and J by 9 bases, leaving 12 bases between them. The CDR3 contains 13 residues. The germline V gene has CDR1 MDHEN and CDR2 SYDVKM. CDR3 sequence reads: CASSLWSIKVQYF. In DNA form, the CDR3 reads TGTGCCAGCAGTTTATGGTCTATAAAAGTGCAGTACTTC.

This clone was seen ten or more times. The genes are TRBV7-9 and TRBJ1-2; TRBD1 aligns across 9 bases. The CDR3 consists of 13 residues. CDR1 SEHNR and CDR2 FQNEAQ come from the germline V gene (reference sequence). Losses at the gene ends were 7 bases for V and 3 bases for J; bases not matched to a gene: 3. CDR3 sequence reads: CASIGTGYYGYTF. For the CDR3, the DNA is TGTGCCAGCATTGGGACAGGGTACTATGGCTACACCTTC.

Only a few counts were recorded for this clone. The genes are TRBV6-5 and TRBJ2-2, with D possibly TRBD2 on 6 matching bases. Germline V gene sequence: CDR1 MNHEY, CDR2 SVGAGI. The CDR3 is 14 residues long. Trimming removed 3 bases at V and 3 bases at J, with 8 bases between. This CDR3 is CASSYQRDTGELFF. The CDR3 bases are TGTGCCAGCAGTTATCAGCGGGACACCGGGGAGCTGTTTTTT.

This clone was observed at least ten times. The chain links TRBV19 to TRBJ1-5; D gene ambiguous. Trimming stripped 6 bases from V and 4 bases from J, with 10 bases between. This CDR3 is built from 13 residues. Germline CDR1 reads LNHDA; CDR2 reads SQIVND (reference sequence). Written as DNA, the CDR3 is TGTGCCAGTAGCCGGTTAGGGAATCAGCCCCAGCATTTT. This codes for CASSRLGNQPQHF.

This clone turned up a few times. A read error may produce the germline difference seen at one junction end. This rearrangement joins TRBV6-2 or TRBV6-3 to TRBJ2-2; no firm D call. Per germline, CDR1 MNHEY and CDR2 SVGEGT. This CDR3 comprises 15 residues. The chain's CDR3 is CVSNKGLPNTGELFF. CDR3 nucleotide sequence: TGTGTCAGCAACAAGGGTCTCCCGAACACCGGGGAGCTGTTTTTT.

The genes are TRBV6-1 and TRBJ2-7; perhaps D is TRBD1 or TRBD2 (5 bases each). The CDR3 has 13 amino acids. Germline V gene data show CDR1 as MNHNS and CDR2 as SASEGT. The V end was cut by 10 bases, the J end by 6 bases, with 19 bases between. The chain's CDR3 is CAIRRGLGREQYF. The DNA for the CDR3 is TGTGCCATCCGCCGGGGCTTGGGCCGCGAGCAGTACTTC.

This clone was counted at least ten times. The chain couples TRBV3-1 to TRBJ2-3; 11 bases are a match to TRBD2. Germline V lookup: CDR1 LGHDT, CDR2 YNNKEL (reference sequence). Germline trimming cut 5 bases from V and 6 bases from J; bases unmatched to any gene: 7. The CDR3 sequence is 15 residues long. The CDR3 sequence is CASSYPTSGMDTQYF. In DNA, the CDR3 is TGTGCCAGCAGCTACCCGACTAGCGGGATGGATACGCAGTATTTT.

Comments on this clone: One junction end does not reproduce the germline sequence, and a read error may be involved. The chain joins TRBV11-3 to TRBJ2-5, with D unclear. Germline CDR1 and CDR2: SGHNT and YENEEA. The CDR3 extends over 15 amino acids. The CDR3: CASSLDISREETKYF. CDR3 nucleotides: TGTGCCAGCAGCTTAGATATCAGTCGCGAAGAGACCAAGTACTTC.